This record covers a single T cell receptor beta chain. The data stem from a study of blood T cell repertoires in COVID-19. Study summary: Samples came from the United States, Italy and Spain, spanning acute and convalescent COVID-19.

Trimming stripped 7 bases from V and 1 base from J, with 7 bases between. The CDR3 covers 12 residues. CDR1 and CDR2 from the germline V gene are MNHEY and SVGAGI. Original methodology: The assay estimated nucleated cells by amplifying reference gene primers. TCRdb's table, derived via immunoSEQ multiplex PCR, lists solely in-frame clones and lacks some. That table furnishes V, J and clone size, whereas the DNA furnished D and trimming. The sample lists about 220,000 clones; about 88% were seen once. The clonotype comes from a man aged 45 to 65 who had recovered from COVID-19. Sequencing used peripheral blood. The chain has TRBV6-5 and TRBJ1-1; no clear D. The CDR3 region has the DNA TGTGCCAGCACCTGGCAGAACACTGAAGCTTTCTTT. The encoded protein is CASTWQNTEAFF.